These T cell receptor beta chains were read from a single sample in a study of T-cell reconstitution after alpha-beta-depleted transplantation in children. TCRdb reprocessed the PCR reads via MiXCR and lists one record per CDR3 protein. The sample holds around 60,000 distinct CDR3 sequences, 44% seen once. Sequenced here: PBMCs, mostly from graft donor cells, sampled 360 days after TCRalphabeta/CD19-depleted stem cell transplant. The receptors were sampled from a male patient younger than 18 who had a stem cell transplant for acute lymphoblastic leukemia, so the T cells may come from the graft donor. Both conserved end residues are part of each CDR3. The D gene is left open where the match is weak. A row's size may be missing; if present it is once, few, many or a size class.

clone size: few; J gene: TRBJ2-3; D gene: -; V gene: TRBV10-1; CDR3 protein: CASSESSLGADTQYF; CDR3 DNA: TGCGCCAGCAGTGAGTCCTCATTGGGCGCAGATACGCAGTATTTT
clone size: few; J gene: TRBJ2-7; D gene: TRBD1; V gene: TRBV4-2; CDR3 protein: CASSQEKTGMGQYF; CDR3 DNA: TGTGCCAGCAGCCAAGAAAAGACAGGGATGGGGCAGTACTTC
clone size: few; J gene: TRBJ1-1; D gene: -; V gene: TRBV7-6; CDR3 protein: CASSLFGGNTEAFF; CDR3 DNA: TGTGCCAGCAGCTTATTTGGCGGGAACACTGAAGCTTTCTTT
clone size: -; J gene: TRBJ2-1; D gene: TRBD2; V gene: TRBV4-2; CDR3 protein: CASSQDKAGLPYNEQFF; CDR3 DNA: TGTGCCAGCAGCCAAGATAAAGCGGGACTACCCTACAATGAGCAGTTCTTC
clone size: -; J gene: TRBJ2-5; D gene: -; V gene: TRBV11-2; CDR3 protein: CASSLVGNREETQYF; CDR3 DNA: TGTGCCAGCAGCTTAGTCGGGAACAGGGAAGAGACCCAGTACTTC
clone size: few; J gene: TRBJ2-3; D gene: TRBD2; V gene: TRBV5-1; CDR3 protein: CASSLGETSSYTDTQYF; CDR3 DNA: TGCGCCAGCAGCTTGGGTGAGACTAGCTCCTACACAGATACGCAGTATTTT
clone size: few; J gene: TRBJ2-1; D gene: TRBD2; V gene: TRBV14; CDR3 protein: CASSRVLRGTSGRTTYNEQFF; CDR3 DNA: TGTGCCAGCAGCAGAGTGTTAAGGGGGACTAGCGGGAGGACCACCTACAATGAGCAGTTCTTC
clone size: -; J gene: TRBJ2-3; D gene: TRBD2; V gene: TRBV2; CDR3 protein: CASSEMLAGGPQDTQYF; CDR3 DNA: TGTGCCAGCAGTGAGATGCTAGCGGGGGGGCCCCAAGATACGCAGTATTTT
clone size: -; J gene: TRBJ2-7; D gene: -; V gene: TRBV27; CDR3 protein: CASSLYQGTTYEQYF; CDR3 DNA: TGTGCCAGCAGTTTATACCAGGGGACCACCTACGAGCAGTACTTC
clone size: few; J gene: TRBJ2-1; D gene: -; V gene: TRBV4-3; CDR3 protein: CASSPARAGIQFF; CDR3 DNA: TGCGCCAGCAGCCCCGCGAGGGCCGGAATACAGTTCTTC
clone size: -; J gene: TRBJ2-5; D gene: TRBD2; V gene: TRBV7-2; CDR3 protein: CASSLGLAGGRETQYF; CDR3 DNA: TGTGCCAGCAGCTTAGGACTAGCGGGAGGGAGGGAGACCCAGTACTTC
clone size: -; J gene: TRBJ2-7; D gene: -; V gene: TRBV9; CDR3 protein: CASSDGQSREQYF; CDR3 DNA: TGTGCCAGCAGCGACGGTCAGTCACGCGAGCAGTACTTC
clone size: -; J gene: TRBJ2-7; D gene: TRBD1; V gene: TRBV28; CDR3 protein: CASSLSDLTGGHEQYF; CDR3 DNA: TGTGCCAGCAGTTTATCGGATCTGACAGGGGGCCACGAGCAGTACTTC
clone size: few; J gene: TRBJ2-7; D gene: -; V gene: TRBV29-1; CDR3 protein: CSVRLAGTYEQYF; CDR3 DNA: TGCAGCGTTAGATTAGCTGGAACCTACGAGCAGTACTTC
clone size: -; J gene: TRBJ2-1; D gene: TRBD2; V gene: TRBV7-6; CDR3 protein: CASSQPLAGGYNEQFF; CDR3 DNA: TGTGCCAGCAGCCAACCCCTAGCGGGAGGGTACAATGAGCAGTTCTTC
clone size: -; J gene: TRBJ2-1; D gene: -; V gene: TRBV4-1; CDR3 protein: CASSQEIPGSYNEQFF; CDR3 DNA: TGCGCCAGCAGCCAAGAAATTCCGGGTTCCTACAATGAGCAGTTCTTC
clone size: -; J gene: TRBJ2-7; D gene: -; V gene: TRBV12-3/TRBV12-4; CDR3 protein: CASSFGAGLHHF; CDR3 DNA: TGTGCCAGCAGTTTTGGGGCCGGACTCCACCACTTC
clone size: -; J gene: TRBJ2-1; D gene: -; V gene: TRBV2; CDR3 protein: CASRKTSVNEQFF; CDR3 DNA: TGTGCCAGCAGGAAAACTAGTGTCAATGAGCAGTTCTTC
clone size: -; J gene: TRBJ2-2; D gene: -; V gene: TRBV5-1; CDR3 protein: CASSFLTAQPGELFF; CDR3 DNA: TGCGCCAGCAGCTTTCTGACAGCTCAACCCGGGGAGCTGTTTTTT
clone size: few; J gene: TRBJ2-1; D gene: TRBD2; V gene: TRBV3-1; CDR3 protein: CASSQDRGVRNEQFF; CDR3 DNA: TGTGCCAGCAGCCAAGATCGGGGGGTTCGCAATGAGCAGTTCTTC
clone size: -; J gene: TRBJ2-7; D gene: TRBD2; V gene: TRBV29-1; CDR3 protein: CSVWGGTSDREQYF; CDR3 DNA: TGCAGCGTTTGGGGCGGGACTAGCGACAGAGAGCAGTACTTC
clone size: -; J gene: TRBJ2-7; D gene: -; V gene: TRBV2; CDR3 protein: CASSEMLGTGYEQYF; CDR3 DNA: TGTGCCAGCAGTGAAATGCTAGGGACGGGTTACGAGCAGTACTTC
clone size: -; J gene: TRBJ2-3; D gene: TRBD2; V gene: TRBV5-1; CDR3 protein: CASSLGGEGGTDTQYF; CDR3 DNA: TGCGCCAGCAGCTTGGGCGGGGAGGGCGGCACAGATACGCAGTATTTT
clone size: few; J gene: TRBJ2-3; D gene: -; V gene: TRBV5-1; CDR3 protein: CASSPGLGRDTQYF; CDR3 DNA: TGCGCCAGCAGCCCGGGGCTAGGGCGAGATACGCAGTATTTT
clone size: -; J gene: TRBJ1-2; D gene: -; V gene: TRBV14; CDR3 protein: CASSRTDTYGYTF; CDR3 DNA: TGTGCCAGCAGCCGGACGGATACATATGGCTACACCTTC
clone size: -; J gene: TRBJ1-1; D gene: -; V gene: TRBV5-6; CDR3 protein: CASSRGGNTEAFF; CDR3 DNA: TGTGCCAGCAGCCGGGGGGGGAACACTGAAGCTTTCTTT
clone size: -; J gene: TRBJ2-7; D gene: -; V gene: TRBV12-3/TRBV12-4; CDR3 protein: CASSSWRGADEQYF; CDR3 DNA: TGTGCCAGCAGCTCCTGGAGGGGGGCCGACGAGCAGTACTTC
clone size: -; J gene: TRBJ2-1; D gene: TRBD2; V gene: TRBV12-3/TRBV12-4; CDR3 protein: CASSFLGGGRGEQFF; CDR3 DNA: TGTGCCAGCAGTTTCTTGGGCGGCGGGAGGGGTGAGCAGTTCTTC
clone size: few; J gene: TRBJ2-1; D gene: TRBD2; V gene: TRBV29-1; CDR3 protein: CSVERGSTGNEQFF; CDR3 DNA: TGCAGCGTTGAACGCGGGAGCACCGGCAATGAGCAGTTCTTC
clone size: -; J gene: TRBJ2-7; D gene: -; V gene: TRBV6-6; CDR3 protein: CASSQVQGGEQYF; CDR3 DNA: TGTGCCAGCAGTCAGGTTCAGGGGGGCGAGCAGTACTTC
clone size: -; J gene: TRBJ1-6; D gene: -; V gene: TRBV6-1; CDR3 protein: CASSWAVEESPLHF; CDR3 DNA: TGTGCCAGCAGCTGGGCCGTGGAGGAATCACCCCTCCACTTT
clone size: few; J gene: TRBJ2-7; D gene: TRBD1; V gene: TRBV28; CDR3 protein: CASSLDRGYAYEQYF; CDR3 DNA: TGTGCCAGCAGTTTAGACAGGGGGTATGCCTACGAGCAGTACTTC
clone size: -; J gene: TRBJ2-2; D gene: -; V gene: TRBV3-1; CDR3 protein: CASSQQGSTGELFF; CDR3 DNA: TGTGCCAGCAGCCAACAGGGGAGCACCGGGGAGCTGTTTTTT
clone size: few; J gene: TRBJ2-7; D gene: TRBD1; V gene: TRBV29-1; CDR3 protein: CSVPRTGSSYEQYF; CDR3 DNA: TGCAGCGTGCCACGGACAGGCAGCTCCTACGAGCAGTACTTC